The next 9 T cell receptor beta chains were all read from a single sample in a study of cytomegalovirus exposure and HLA in healthy donors (dated by TCRdb to the late 2010s). The library was produced with the immunoSEQ multiplex PCR assay. The multiplex PCR relied on a mix of 60 forward primers for TCR Vbeta segments and 13 reverse primers for TCR Jbeta segments. Imported from immuneACCESS, the table was reduced by TCRdb to in-frame sequences with V and J called. These copies leave out some clones; in studies compared against another copy, an unresolved V gene accounts for under half, and the cause of the remainder is not known. This sample gives roughly 120,000 clones in total; around 79% of them show up just once. The top ten hold about 4% of the sample. Input material: PBMCs. The receptors were gathered from a woman between 40 and 55 years old in good health and CMV-seronegative.

V usage is TRBV30 and J usage is TRBJ2-7, with D uncertain. With 0 bases removed from V and 6 bases from J, the gap between germline ends came to 15 bases. CDR1 and CDR2 from the germline V gene are GTSNPN and SVGIG (reference sequence). The CDR3 loop spans 14 amino acids. The CDR3: CAWSVLDRSAEQYF. In DNA form, the CDR3 reads TGTGCCTGGAGTGTACTTGATCGGAGCGCCGAGCAGTACTTC.

The V and J genes are TRBV7-9 and TRBJ1-1; D remains ambiguous. Per germline, CDR1 SEHNR and CDR2 FQNEAQ (reference sequence). Deletions cut 1 base from V and 7 bases from J, with 13 bases between. The CDR3 is made up of 14 amino acids. CDR3 nucleotides: TGTGCCAGCAGCTTAGGTGTAGGAAACTATGAAGCTTTCTTT. It encodes CASSLGVGNYEAFF.

The chain couples TRBV11-3 to TRBJ2-3; D ambiguous. This CDR3 is 16 amino acids long. Germline V gene sequence: CDR1 SGHNT, CDR2 YENEEA. The V gene lost 1 base and the J gene lost 1 base, with 12 bases spanning the gap. The CDR3 is CASSLGLESRTDTQYF. The CDR3 DNA reads as TGTGCCAGCAGCTTAGGGCTAGAGTCTCGCACAGATACGCAGTATTTT.

The CDR3 coding sequence is TGTGCCAGCAGCCAAGATTTAGAGACAGGGTCCGGGGAGCTGTTTTTT. It specifies CASSQDLETGSGELFF. The chain is built from TRBV4-2 and TRBJ2-2; TRBD1 aligns across 7 bases. The CDR3 consists of 16 residues. Germline V gene sequence: CDR1 LGHNA, CDR2 YNFKEQ. The junction had 7 bases not matched to a gene; V was cut back by 0 bases and J by 6 bases.

The chain employs TRBV7-2 and TRBJ2-2; TRBD2 is a possible D gene (5 bases). Trimming left V 4 bases short and J 1 base short, with 10 bases between. Germline lookup yields CDR1 SGHTA and CDR2 FQGNSA. This CDR3 comprises 15 residues. For the CDR3, the DNA is TGTGCCAGCAGCTCCCCAACTAGGAACACCGGGGAGCTGTTTTTT. It translates to CASSSPTRNTGELFF.

The rearrangement links TRBV9 to TRBJ2-5, with D possibly being TRBD2 (5 bases). CDR1 and CDR2 from the germline V gene are SGDLS and YYNGEE. There are 16 residues in the CDR3. The V end was cut by 4 bases, the J end by 2 bases, with 18 bases between. Here the CDR3 reads CASSSRTGGHQETQYF. The CDR3, as DNA: TGTGCCAGCAGCTCCCGGACGGGCGGGCATCAAGAGACCCAGTACTTC.

The chain combines TRBV18 with TRBJ1-5; TRBD1 is a possible D gene (5 bases). Germline V gives CDR1 KGHSH, CDR2 LQKENI. Trimming left V 3 bases short and J 4 bases short, with 7 bases between. The CDR3 has 13 amino acids. CDR3 sequence: CASSPTENQPQHF. For the CDR3, the DNA is TGTGCCAGCTCACCGACAGAAAATCAGCCCCAGCATTTT.

This clone has a handful of counts. V gene TRBV7-6 combines with J gene TRBJ2-5; TRBD1 matches at 8 bases. CDR3 size: 14 residues. J gave up 1 base and V 6 bases, and 4 bases lay outside the gene matches. Germline values: CDR1 SGHVS, CDR2 FNYEAQ. As DNA, the CDR3 is TGTGCCAGCAGTTTGGACAGGGCCCAAGAGACCCAGTACTTC. As protein: CASSLDRAQETQYF.

The chain employs TRBV5-1 and TRBJ2-2; D remains unclear. Germline CDR1 and CDR2: SGHRS and YFSETQ. The V end was cut by 4 bases, the J end by 5 bases, with 6 bases between. This CDR3 region has 12 residues. The CDR3 bases are TGCGCCAGCAGCCTTGAGACCGGGGAGCTGTTTTTT. This sequence encodes CASSLETGELFF.